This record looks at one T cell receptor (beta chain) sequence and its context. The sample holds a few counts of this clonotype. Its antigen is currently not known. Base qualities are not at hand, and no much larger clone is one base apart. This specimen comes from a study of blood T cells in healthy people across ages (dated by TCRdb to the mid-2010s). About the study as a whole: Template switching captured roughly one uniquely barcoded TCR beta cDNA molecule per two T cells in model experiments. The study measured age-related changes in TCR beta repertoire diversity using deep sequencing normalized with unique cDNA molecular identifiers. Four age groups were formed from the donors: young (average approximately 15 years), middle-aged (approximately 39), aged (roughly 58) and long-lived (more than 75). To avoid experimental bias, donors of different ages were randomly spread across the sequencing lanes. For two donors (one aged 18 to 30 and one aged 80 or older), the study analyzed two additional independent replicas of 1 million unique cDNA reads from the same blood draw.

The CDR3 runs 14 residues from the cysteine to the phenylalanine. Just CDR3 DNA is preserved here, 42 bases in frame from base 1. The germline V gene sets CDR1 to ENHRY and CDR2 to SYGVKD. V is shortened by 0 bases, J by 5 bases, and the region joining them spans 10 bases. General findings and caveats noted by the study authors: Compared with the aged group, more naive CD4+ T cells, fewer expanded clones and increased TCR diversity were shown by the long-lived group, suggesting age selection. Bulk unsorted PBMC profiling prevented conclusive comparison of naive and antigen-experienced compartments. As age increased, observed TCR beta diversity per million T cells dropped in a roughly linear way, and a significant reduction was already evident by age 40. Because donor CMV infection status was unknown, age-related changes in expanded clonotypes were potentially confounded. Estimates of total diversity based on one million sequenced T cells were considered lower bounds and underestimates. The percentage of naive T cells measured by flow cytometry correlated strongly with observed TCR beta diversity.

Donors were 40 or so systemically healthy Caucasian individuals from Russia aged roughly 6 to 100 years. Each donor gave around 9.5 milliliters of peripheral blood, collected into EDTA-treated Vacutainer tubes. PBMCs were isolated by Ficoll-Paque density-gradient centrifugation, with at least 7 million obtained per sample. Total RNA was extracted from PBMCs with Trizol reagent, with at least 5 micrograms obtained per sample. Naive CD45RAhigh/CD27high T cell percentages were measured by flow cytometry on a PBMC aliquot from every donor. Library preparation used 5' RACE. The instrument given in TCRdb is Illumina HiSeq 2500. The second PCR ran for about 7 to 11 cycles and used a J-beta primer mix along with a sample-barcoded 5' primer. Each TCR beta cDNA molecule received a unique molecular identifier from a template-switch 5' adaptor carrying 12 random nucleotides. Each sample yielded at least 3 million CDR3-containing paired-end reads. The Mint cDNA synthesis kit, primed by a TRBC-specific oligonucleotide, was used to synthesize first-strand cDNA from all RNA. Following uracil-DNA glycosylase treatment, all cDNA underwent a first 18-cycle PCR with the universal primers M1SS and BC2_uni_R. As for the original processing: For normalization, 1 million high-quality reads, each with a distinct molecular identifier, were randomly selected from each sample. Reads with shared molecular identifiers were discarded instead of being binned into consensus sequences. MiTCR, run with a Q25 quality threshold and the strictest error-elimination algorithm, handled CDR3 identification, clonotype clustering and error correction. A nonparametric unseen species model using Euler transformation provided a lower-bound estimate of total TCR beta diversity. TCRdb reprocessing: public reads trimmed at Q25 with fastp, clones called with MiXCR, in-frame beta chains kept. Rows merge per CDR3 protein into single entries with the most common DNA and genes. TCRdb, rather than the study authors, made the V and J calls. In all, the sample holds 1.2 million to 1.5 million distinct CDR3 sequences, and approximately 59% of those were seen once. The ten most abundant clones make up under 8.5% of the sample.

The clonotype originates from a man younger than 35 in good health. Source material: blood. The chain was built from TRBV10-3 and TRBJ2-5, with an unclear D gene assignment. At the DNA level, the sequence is TGTGCCATCAGTGAGTCCCTAATGGGGGAGACCCAGTACTTC. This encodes CAISESLMGETQYF.